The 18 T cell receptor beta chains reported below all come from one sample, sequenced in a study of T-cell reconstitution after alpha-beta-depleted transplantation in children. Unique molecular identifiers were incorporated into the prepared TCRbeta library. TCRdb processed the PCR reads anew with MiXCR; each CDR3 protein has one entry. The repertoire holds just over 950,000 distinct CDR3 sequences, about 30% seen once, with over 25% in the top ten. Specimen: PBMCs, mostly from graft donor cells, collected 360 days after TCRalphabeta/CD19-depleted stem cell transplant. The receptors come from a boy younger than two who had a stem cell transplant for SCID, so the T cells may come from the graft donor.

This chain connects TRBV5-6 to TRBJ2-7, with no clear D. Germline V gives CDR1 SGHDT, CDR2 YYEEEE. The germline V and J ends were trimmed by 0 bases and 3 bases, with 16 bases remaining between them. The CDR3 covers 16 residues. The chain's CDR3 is CASSLAKGRPFYEQYF. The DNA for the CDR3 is TGTGCCAGCAGCTTGGCCAAGGGCAGACCTTTCTACGAGCAGTACTTC. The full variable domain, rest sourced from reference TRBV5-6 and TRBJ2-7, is DAGVTQSPTHLIKTRGQQVTLRCSPKSGHDTVSWYQQALGQGPQFIFQYYEEEERQRGNFPDRFSGHQFPNYSSELNVNALLLGDSALYLCASSLAKGRPFYEQYFGPGTRLTVT.

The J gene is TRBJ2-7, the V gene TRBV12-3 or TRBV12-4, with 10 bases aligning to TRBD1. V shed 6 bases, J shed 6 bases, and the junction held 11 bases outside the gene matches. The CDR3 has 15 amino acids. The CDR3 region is CASRRLRDRGSEQYF. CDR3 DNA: TGTGCCAGCAGGCGCCTCCGGGACAGGGGAAGCGAGCAGTACTTC.

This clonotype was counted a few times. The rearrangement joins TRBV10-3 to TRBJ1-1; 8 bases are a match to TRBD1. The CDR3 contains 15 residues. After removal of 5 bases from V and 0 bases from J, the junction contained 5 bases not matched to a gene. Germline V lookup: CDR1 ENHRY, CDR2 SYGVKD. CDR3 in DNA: TGTGCCATCAGTCGACAGGGGAATATGAACACTGAAGCTTTCTTT. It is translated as CAISRQGNMNTEAFF.

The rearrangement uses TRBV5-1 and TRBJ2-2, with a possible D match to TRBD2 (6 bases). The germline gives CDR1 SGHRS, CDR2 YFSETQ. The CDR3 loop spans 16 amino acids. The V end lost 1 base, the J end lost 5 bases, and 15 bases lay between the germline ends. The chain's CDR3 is CASSLSWGERTGELFF. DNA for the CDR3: TGCGCCAGCAGCTTGTCGTGGGGGGAGAGAACCGGGGAGCTGTTTTTT.

In nucleotides, the CDR3 is TGTGCCACCAGCAGACCGGGACAGAGGCCTGAAGCTTTCTTT. Translating it yields CATSRPGQRPEAFF. V and J are TRBV15 and TRBJ1-1, with TRBD1 identical over 7 bases. In germline, CDR1 is LNHNV, CDR2 YYDKDF (reference sequence). The V and J ends lost 2 bases and 6 bases, in that order; junction bases with no gene match: 6. There are 14 residues in the CDR3. The full variable domain, with the rest looked up from reference TRBV15 and TRBJ1-1, is DAMVIQNPRYQVTQFGKPVTLSCSQTLNHNVMYWYQQKSSQAPKLLFHYYDKDFNNEADTPDNFQSRRPNTSFCFLDIRSPGLGDTAMYLCATSRPGQRPEAFFGQGTRLTVV.

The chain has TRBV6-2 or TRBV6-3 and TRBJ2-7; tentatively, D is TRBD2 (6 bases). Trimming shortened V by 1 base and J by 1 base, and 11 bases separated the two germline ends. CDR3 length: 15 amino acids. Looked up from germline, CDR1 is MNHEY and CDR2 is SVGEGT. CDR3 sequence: CASSYLGLLSYEQYF. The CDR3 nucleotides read TGTGCCAGCAGTTACTTGGGACTGTTATCCTACGAGCAGTACTTC.

In DNA, the CDR3 is TGCGCCAGCAGCTTGTGGGACAGGGTAGGCGAGCAGTACTTC. As protein: CASSLWDRVGEQYF. The V gene is TRBV5-1, the J gene TRBJ2-7; 9 nucleotides align to TRBD1. The germline CDR1 and CDR2 sequences are SGHRS and YFSETQ. J gave up 6 bases and V 1 base, and 5 bases lay outside the gene matches. This CDR3 comprises 14 residues.

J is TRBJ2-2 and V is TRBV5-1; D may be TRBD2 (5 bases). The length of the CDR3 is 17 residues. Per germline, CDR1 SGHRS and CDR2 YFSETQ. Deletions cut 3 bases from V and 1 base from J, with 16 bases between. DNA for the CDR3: TGCGCCAGCAGCTCAGCGGCCCGGACCGTGAACACCGGGGAGCTGTTTTTT. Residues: CASSSAARTVNTGELFF.

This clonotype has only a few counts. The CDR3 coding sequence is TGTGCCAGCGCCTCCGCCACAGGGTCCTCTGGGGCCAACGTCCTGACTTTC. As protein: CASASATGSSGANVLTF. The chain recombines TRBV4-2 with TRBJ2-6; perhaps TRBD1 as D (6 bases). Germline V CDR1 and CDR2: LGHNA, YNFKEQ. This CDR3 is built from 17 residues. V lost 8 bases and J 0 bases, leaving 17 bases between the germline ends.

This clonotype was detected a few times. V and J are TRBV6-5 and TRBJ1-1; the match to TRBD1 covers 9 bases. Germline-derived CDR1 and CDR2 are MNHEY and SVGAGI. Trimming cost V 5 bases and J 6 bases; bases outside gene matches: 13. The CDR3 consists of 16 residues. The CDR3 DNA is TGTGCCAGCAGTAACCCGGGACAGGGTCGGAAGGCTGAAGCTTTCTTT. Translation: CASSNPGQGRKAEAFF.

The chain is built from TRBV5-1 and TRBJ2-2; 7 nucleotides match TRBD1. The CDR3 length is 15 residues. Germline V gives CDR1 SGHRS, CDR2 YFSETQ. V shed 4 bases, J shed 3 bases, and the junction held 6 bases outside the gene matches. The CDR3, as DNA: TGCGCCAGCAGCCTCCGGGACAGCTACACCGGGGAGCTGTTTTTT. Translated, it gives CASSLRDSYTGELFF.

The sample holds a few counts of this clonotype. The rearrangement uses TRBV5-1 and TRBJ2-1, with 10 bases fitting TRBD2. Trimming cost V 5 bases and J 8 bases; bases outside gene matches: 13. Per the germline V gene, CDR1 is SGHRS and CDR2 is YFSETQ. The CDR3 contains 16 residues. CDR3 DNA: TGCGCCAGCAGTCTGCCTCCTAGCGGGGGTTCCCATGAGCAGTTCTTC. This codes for CASSLPPSGGSHEQFF.

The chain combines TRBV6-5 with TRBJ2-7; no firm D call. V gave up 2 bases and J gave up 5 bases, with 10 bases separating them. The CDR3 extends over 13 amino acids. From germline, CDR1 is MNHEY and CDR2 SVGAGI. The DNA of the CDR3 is TGTGCCAGCAGTTACCGCACAAAGGACGAGCAGTACTTC. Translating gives CASSYRTKDEQYF.

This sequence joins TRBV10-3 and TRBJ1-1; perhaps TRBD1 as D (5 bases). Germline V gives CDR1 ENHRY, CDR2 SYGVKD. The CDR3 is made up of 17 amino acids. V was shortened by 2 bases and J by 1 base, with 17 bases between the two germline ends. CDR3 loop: CAISEASRTPENTEAFF. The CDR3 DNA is TGTGCCATCAGTGAGGCTTCCCGGACACCAGAGAACACTGAAGCTTTCTTT.

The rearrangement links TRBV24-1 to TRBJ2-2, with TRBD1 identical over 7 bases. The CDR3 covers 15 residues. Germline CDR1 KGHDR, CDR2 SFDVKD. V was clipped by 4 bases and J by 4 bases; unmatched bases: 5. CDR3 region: CATSEATGATGELFF. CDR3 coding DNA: TGTGCCACCAGTGAGGCTACAGGGGCCACCGGGGAGCTGTTTTTT.

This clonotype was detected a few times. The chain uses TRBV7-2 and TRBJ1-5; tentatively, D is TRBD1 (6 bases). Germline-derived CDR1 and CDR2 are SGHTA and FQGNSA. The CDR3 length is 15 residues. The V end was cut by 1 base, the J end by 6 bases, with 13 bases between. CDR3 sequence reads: CASSLEGDLGQPQHF. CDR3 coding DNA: TGTGCCAGCAGCTTAGAGGGGGACTTGGGTCAGCCCCAGCATTTT.

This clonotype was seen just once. DNA for the CDR3: TGCAGTGCTAGAGGAAGCTTGACCTACGAGCAGTACTTC. Its translation is CSARGSLTYEQYF. This chain uses TRBV20-1 with TRBJ2-7; D remains unclear. The CDR3 runs to 13 residues. V lost 1 base and J 2 bases, leaving 9 bases between the germline ends. Germline values: CDR1 DFQATT, CDR2 SNEGSKA (reference sequence).

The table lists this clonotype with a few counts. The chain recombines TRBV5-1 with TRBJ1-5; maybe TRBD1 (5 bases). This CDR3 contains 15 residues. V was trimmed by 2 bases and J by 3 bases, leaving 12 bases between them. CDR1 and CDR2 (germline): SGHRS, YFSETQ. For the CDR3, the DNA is TGCGCCAGCAGCTTTAGGGGAGCAAACAATCAGCCCCAGCATTTT. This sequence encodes CASSFRGANNQPQHF.